The next 11 T cell receptor beta chains were all read from a single sample in a study of shared clonotypes between healthy human individuals. The assay was immunoSEQ multiplex PCR, and TCRdb's table has in-frame clones only and misses some. The top ten clones hold around 0.47% of a sample with over a million clones, 95% to 99% of them seen once. Sequenced material: naive CD4+ T cells sorted from blood. Subset meaning: CD45RA+ positively selected. Every receptor here comes from a man aged 25 to 45 in good health.

This rearrangement joins TRBV9 to TRBJ2-4; 7 bases fit TRBD2. V lost 0 bases, J lost 9 bases, and 6 bases stayed unmatched. The CDR3 length is 14 residues. Germline CDR1 and CDR2: SGDLS and YYNGEE. This CDR3 reads CASSVGGEGGIQYF. The CDR3 region has the DNA TGTGCCAGCAGCGTAGGAGGGGAGGGTGGCATTCAGTACTTC.

The chain joins TRBV2 to TRBJ1-4, with 10 bases lining up with TRBD1. The junction had 11 bases not matched to a gene; V was cut back by 6 bases and J by 13 bases. Germline CDR1 SNHLY, CDR2 FYNNEI. The CDR3 has 14 amino acids. The CDR3 DNA reads as TGTGCCAGCAGGGGTGAAGGGACAGGGGCTACACTGTTTTTT. Translation: CASRGEGTGATLFF. Based on the CDR3 plus reference TRBV2 and TRBJ1-4, the full variable domain is EPEVTQTPSHQVTQMGQEVILRCVPISNHLYFYWYRQILGQKVEFLVSFYNNEISEKSEIFDDQFSVERPDGSNFTLKIRSTKLEDSAMYFCASRGEGTGATLFFGSGTQLSVL.

V and J are TRBV4-1 and TRBJ2-7, with D perhaps given as TRBD1 or TRBD2 (6 bases each). Trimming took 1 base from V and 6 from J, leaving 10 bases between them. Germline loops: CDR1 MGHRA, CDR2 YSYEKL. The CDR3 covers 13 residues. CDR3 nucleotide sequence: TGCGCCAGCAGCCAAGCGGGGGCGTTCGAGCAGTACTTC. Its translation is CASSQAGAFEQYF.

V is TRBV10-1 and J is TRBJ2-1; the D gene is possibly TRBD1 (7 bases). This CDR3 contains 14 residues. Trimming removed 6 bases at V and 2 bases at J, with 11 bases between. CDR1 is WNHNN and CDR2 is SYGVQD in the germline V gene (reference sequence). CDR3 sequence: CASRDRRAYNEQFF. The DNA for the CDR3 is TGCGCCAGCAGGGACAGGAGGGCCTACAATGAGCAGTTCTTC.

The rearrangement links TRBV7-2 to TRBJ1-5, with D tentatively TRBD1 (5 bases). The CDR3 has 14 amino acids. CDR1 is SGHTA, CDR2 FQGNSA, per germline. Trimming removed 2 bases from V and 4 bases from J, with 9 bases in between. CDR3 sequence: CASSLFTGNQPQHF. In nucleotides, the CDR3 is TGTGCCAGCAGCTTATTTACAGGTAATCAGCCCCAGCATTTT.

The chain uses TRBV7-3 and TRBJ2-1, with 11 positions matching TRBD2. Germline V gene sequence: CDR1 SGHTA, CDR2 FQGTGA. CDR3 length: 16 residues. Losses at the gene ends were 3 bases for V and 2 bases for J; bases not matched to a gene: 3. The CDR3 sequence: CASSLSSGRPYNEQFF. CDR3 bases: TGTGCCAGCAGCTTGTCTAGCGGGAGGCCCTACAATGAGCAGTTCTTC.

Written as DNA, the CDR3 is TGTGCCAGCAGCTTCTACAGGGCGGACGCTGAAGCTTTCTTT. Translating it yields CASSFYRADAEAFF. This rearrangement joins TRBV7-9 to TRBJ1-1; D is possibly TRBD1 (6 bases). The CDR3 has 14 residues. CDR1 and CDR2 from the germline V gene are SEHNR and FQNEAQ (reference sequence). V was shortened by 3 bases and J by 6 bases, with 14 bases between the two germline ends. Full variable domain (missing parts from reference TRBV7-9 and TRBJ1-1): DTGVSQNPRHKITKRGQNVTFRCDPISEHNRLYWYRQTLGQGPEFLTYFQNEAQLEKSRLLSDRFSAERPKGSFSTLEIQRTEQGDSAMYLCASSFYRADAEAFFGQGTRLTVV.

The chain combines TRBV5-1 with TRBJ2-1; tentatively, D is TRBD1 (5 bases). Trimming removed 6 bases at V and 0 bases at J, with 13 bases between. CDR1 is SGHRS, CDR2 YFSETQ, per germline. The CDR3 covers 15 residues. The CDR3 reads CASIVDSSSYNEQFF. The CDR3 DNA sequence: TGCGCCAGCATCGTAGACAGCAGCTCCTACAATGAGCAGTTCTTC.

This clone occurred once. J is TRBJ2-1 and V is TRBV9, with TRBD2 identical over 11 bases. V was clipped by 4 bases and J by 2 bases; unmatched bases: 14. Germline V gene lookup returns CDR1 SGDLS and CDR2 YYNGEE. The CDR3 loop spans 19 amino acids. CDR3 bases: TGTGCCAGCAGCCGACGGACCGGGACTAGCGGCCCGCCCTACAATGAGCAGTTCTTC. Protein: CASSRRTGTSGPPYNEQFF.

The chain employs TRBV10-2 and TRBJ2-7; the match to TRBD2 covers 8 bases. Germline CDR1 reads WSHSY; CDR2 reads SAAADI. V was clipped by 3 bases and J by 2 bases; unmatched bases: 6. The CDR3 covers 15 residues. The CDR3 spells CASSEPGTSAYEQYF. The CDR3 DNA sequence: TGCGCCAGCAGTGAACCCGGGACTAGTGCCTACGAGCAGTACTTC.

The gene calls are TRBV7-3 and TRBJ2-5, with D perhaps TRBD2 (5 bases). This CDR3 contains 15 residues. CDR1 is SGHTA and CDR2 is FQGTGA in the germline V gene. V was shortened by 6 bases and J by 5 bases, with 19 bases between the two germline ends. CDR3 sequence (DNA): TGTGCCAGCAGTGTTAATGGTGGTAGCGCCGAGACCCAGTACTTC. It encodes CASSVNGGSAETQYF. Filled out from reference TRBV7-3 and TRBJ2-5, the complete variable domain reads GAGVSQTPSNKVTEKGKYVELRCDPISGHTALYWYRQSLGQGPEFLIYFQGTGAADDSGLPNDRFFAVRPEGSVSTLKIQRTERGDSAVYLCASSVNGGSAETQYFGPGTRLLVL.